The rows below give T cell receptor beta chains drawn from one sample of a study of cytomegalovirus exposure and HLA in healthy donors. TCRdb's copy holds only in-frame clones and misses some; the assay was immunoSEQ multiplex PCR. Of 100,000 or so clones in the sample, about 67% are singletons; the top ten hold roughly 2%. Sequencing was performed on PBMCs. The receptors were sampled from a man aged 25 to 45 in good health and CMV-seronegative. Both conserved end residues are part of each CDR3.

j_call v_call cdr3_aa
TRBJ1-4 TRBV29-1 CSVEDRRGTNEKLFF
TRBJ2-1 TRBV6-1 CASSLLGPWEQFF
TRBJ2-7 TRBV6-1 CASILAGGESYEQYF
TRBJ2-2 TRBV27 CASSSLAGGYHGELFF
TRBJ1-1 TRBV19 CASNQGAHNTEAFF
TRBJ1-5 TRBV5-6 CASSYGHSSQQPQHF
TRBJ2-7 TRBV11-2 CASSFRGESYEQYF
TRBJ2-7 TRBV28 CASSLLRDEQYF
TRBJ1-1 TRBV4-1 CASSQARELGAFF
TRBJ1-1 TRBV5-8 CASSLAVDSAFF
TRBJ2-7 TRBV9 CASSPGTSGSTNEQYF
TRBJ2-3 TRBV5-4 CASRLEESGGSDTQYF
TRBJ2-7 TRBV7-8 CASSLALSYEQYF
TRBJ1-1 TRBV19 CASSRIMNTEAFF